This record concerns one T cell receptor (beta chain) sequence. V was clipped by 4 bases and J by 2 bases, with 15 bases between them. This CDR3 region has 14 residues. Germline CDR1 is DFQATT and CDR2 is SNEGSKA (reference sequence). These data belong to a study of T cells in Graves' hyperthyroidism and ophthalmopathy. On the study more broadly: Prior to any treatment, at the point of initial diagnosis, peripheral blood was collected.

There were TCR beta CDR3 regions amplified from RNA transcripts. First-round RT-PCR targeting the TCR CDR3 was performed with the HTBI primer set. TCRdb fed the multiplex PCR reads into MiXCR, producing one record per CDR3 protein. The sample lists around 340,000 distinct CDR3 sequences, about 15% occurring once. Graves' hyperthyroidism without ophthalmopathy progression within 18 months was termed stable. Diagnosing involved the use of clinical symptoms, serum thyroxine and TRAb, thyroid ultrasound and orbital computed tomography. The gene calls are TRBV20-1 and TRBJ2-7; D gene unclear. Sequencing was done on a sample of blood. This receptor was obtained from a woman in her thirties with Graves' hyperthyroidism. The CDR3 is CSATFPAPPYEQYF. The CDR3 nucleotides are TGCAGTGCTACCTTCCCCGCCCCCCCCTACGAGCAGTACTTC.